Shown below are 25 T cell receptor beta chains from a single sample sequenced in a study of cytomegalovirus exposure and HLA in healthy donors. 60 Vbeta and 13 Jbeta primers were used in PCR. Sequencing was performed with immunoSEQ multiplex PCR; in TCRdb, only in-frame clones are kept and a portion is missing. This table has 100,000 to 150,000 clones, roughly 63% appearing once. What was sequenced was PBMCs. The receptors were gathered from a man in his thirties or forties in good health and CMV-seropositive.

The V and J genes are TRBV7-2 and TRBJ2-1, with 9 bases that match TRBD1. Germline assignment: CDR1 SGHTA and CDR2 FQGNSA. This CDR3 is built from 13 residues. V gave up 1 base and J gave up 14 bases; unmatched junction bases: 6. DNA of the CDR3: TGTGCCAGCAGCTTAGGGTGGGGACAGGGTAAGTTCTTC. Protein: CASSLGWGQGKFF.

This clone was picked up one time. The rearrangement joins TRBV7-2 to TRBJ1-4; D call uncertain. Trimming removed 5 bases from V and 7 bases from J, with 17 bases in between. Germline loops: CDR1 SGHTA, CDR2 FQGNSA. The CDR3 has 15 amino acids. This chain's CDR3 is CASSGTGIRGEKLFF. The DNA of the CDR3 is TGTGCCAGCAGCGGAACCGGGATTCGGGGTGAAAAACTGTTTTTT.

This chain connects TRBV7-3 to TRBJ2-1, with TRBD2 matching over 13 bases. Germline V gene lookup returns CDR1 SGHTA and CDR2 FQGTGA. There are 15 residues in the CDR3. Trimming cost V 5 bases and J 6 bases; bases outside gene matches: 4. The CDR3 DNA is TGTGCCAGCAGCCAACTAGCGGGAGGGATCAATGAGCAGTTCTTC. Translation: CASSQLAGGINEQFF.

The chain joins TRBV6-4 to TRBJ2-1; 14 bases are shared with TRBD2. With 6 bases clipped from V and 5 bases from J, the junction kept 3 bases outside the gene matches. The CDR3 has 15 residues. Germline-derived CDR1 and CDR2 are MRHNA and SNTAGT. CDR3 in amino acids: CASSSGLAGDNEQFF. The DNA of the CDR3 is TGTGCCAGCAGCTCGGGACTAGCGGGAGACAATGAGCAGTTCTTC.

The chain is built from TRBV25-1 and TRBJ2-3; 7 bases are shared with TRBD1. Germline V gives CDR1 MGHDK, CDR2 SYGVNS. The J segment lost 5 bases and the V segment lost 3 bases, leaving 17 bases of the junction unmatched. This CDR3 has 18 residues. Written as DNA, the CDR3 is TGTGCCAGCAGTGACCCAACGAGGACAGGCCACTATATAGATACGCAGTATTTT. The encoded protein is CASSDPTRTGHYIDTQYF.

V and J are TRBV29-1 and TRBJ2-3; the D gene is possibly TRBD2 (7 bases). The CDR3 runs to 14 residues. Trimming cost V 6 bases and J 3 bases, with 16 bases left between them. Germline lookup yields CDR1 SQVTM and CDR2 ANQGSEA. The CDR3 is CSVRRGPTTDTQYF. The CDR3 bases are TGCAGCGTCCGGCGGGGGCCCACAACAGATACGCAGTATTTT.

This clone was recorded a few times. The V and J genes are TRBV19 and TRBJ2-5; D is perhaps TRBD2 (5 bases). The CDR3 runs 13 residues. With 9 bases removed from V and 2 bases from J, the gap between germline ends came to 13 bases. Germline CDR1 and CDR2: LNHDA and SQIVND (reference sequence). The CDR3 sequence is CASGEGAQETQYF. The CDR3 DNA is TGTGCCAGCGGGGAAGGAGCACAAGAGACCCAGTACTTC.

This chain connects TRBV10-3 to TRBJ1-1; D may be TRBD1 (5 bases). Germline CDR1 and CDR2: ENHRY and SYGVKD. The V gene lost 1 base and the J gene lost 1 base, with 10 bases spanning the gap. The CDR3 consists of 15 residues. DNA of the CDR3: TGTGCCATCAGTGAGTGGGGGGAGGGGAACACTGAAGCTTTCTTT. Translation gives CAISEWGEGNTEAFF.

V usage is TRBV5-1 and J usage is TRBJ2-7; tentative D call: TRBD2 (6 bases). Per the germline V gene, CDR1 is SGHRS and CDR2 is YFSETQ. The CDR3 consists of 15 residues. Between the trimmed V and J ends, which lost 0 bases and 2 bases, there was a span of 12 bases. The CDR3 DNA follows: TGCGCCAGCAGCTTGGATCCACTAGCTACCTACGAGCAGTACTTC. This encodes CASSLDPLATYEQYF.

The J gene is TRBJ2-1, the V gene TRBV4-1; the D is unclear. Trimming left V 2 bases short and J 8 bases short, with 16 bases between. The CDR3 consists of 15 residues. The germline V gene has CDR1 MGHRA and CDR2 YSYEKL. DNA for the CDR3: TGCGCCAGCAGCCAACCCCTAAAGTCCCCCCATGAGCAGTTCTTC. Encoded protein: CASSQPLKSPHEQFF.

The chain uses TRBV7-2 and TRBJ2-1, with 7 bases fitting TRBD1. Trimming cost V 5 bases and J 9 bases; bases outside gene matches: 13. The CDR3 is made up of 15 amino acids. Germline CDR1 reads SGHTA; CDR2 reads FQGNSA. For the CDR3, the DNA is TGTGCCAGCAGCCGTGACGGTGTCAGGGGGACTGAGCAGTTCTTC. As protein: CASSRDGVRGTEQFF.

The chain employs TRBV16 and TRBJ1-2, with D hard to call. V was trimmed by 0 bases and J by 8 bases, leaving 7 bases between them. The CDR3 is 12 residues long. Germline V CDR1 and CDR2: KGHSY, FQNENV. The CDR3 coding sequence is TGTGCCAGCAGCCAATCACGCGAGGGCTACACCTTC. Its protein is CASSQSREGYTF. The full variable domain, completed using reference TRBV16 and TRBJ1-2, is GEEVAQTPKHLVRGEGQKAKLYCAPIKGHSYVFWYQQVLKNEFKFLISFQNENVFDETGMPKERFSAKCLPNSPCSLEIQATKLEDSAVYFCASSQSREGYTFGSGTRLTVV.

The gene calls are TRBV5-1 and TRBJ2-3; 8 nucleotides line up with TRBD2. V dropped 4 bases and J dropped 2; count of bases not matched to a gene: 3. Germline V CDR1 and CDR2: SGHRS, YFSETQ. The CDR3 spans 14 residues. The CDR3 protein is CASSQGLVTDTQYF. CDR3 bases: TGCGCCAGCAGCCAGGGACTAGTCACAGATACGCAGTATTTT.

The chain uses TRBV29-1 and TRBJ2-3; perhaps TRBD1 as D (5 bases). Looked up from germline, CDR1 is SQVTM and CDR2 is ANQGSEA. V was pared by 7 bases and J by 2 bases, with 16 bases between. CDR3 length: 14 residues. CDR3 amino acids: CSAHRTETTDTQYF. For the CDR3, the DNA is TGCAGCGCGCACAGGACGGAGACCACAGATACGCAGTATTTT.

Concerning this clone itself: Mismatch with germline at one junction end may stem from a read error. The chain combines TRBV7-9 with TRBJ2-3; D is uncertain. CDR1 and CDR2 (germline): SEHNR, FQNEAQ (reference sequence). The CDR3 runs to 15 residues. The DNA for the CDR3 is TGTTCCAGCAGCTCCCTGACGGGTAACACAGATACGCAGTATTTT. Translated, it gives CSSSSLTGNTDTQYF.

The CDR3 loop reads CASNKWEYNEQFF. CDR3 nucleotides: TGTGCCAGCAATAAATGGGAGTACAATGAGCAGTTCTTC. V is TRBV7-9 and J is TRBJ2-1; D may be TRBD2 (5 bases). This CDR3 has 13 residues. Trimming pared 7 bases from V and 4 bases from J, leaving 11 bases between. The germline CDR1 and CDR2 sequences are SEHNR and FQNEAQ (reference sequence).

In this sample, this clone turned up a few times. J is TRBJ2-2 and V is TRBV7-9, with TRBD1 as a possible D gene (6 bases). Per germline, CDR1 SEHNR and CDR2 FQNEAQ (reference sequence). The CDR3 totals 14 residues. Trimming removed 6 bases at V and 6 bases at J, with 14 bases between. CDR3 residues: CASRSHDRPGELFF. The CDR3 DNA follows: TGTGCCAGCAGATCACATGACAGGCCCGGGGAGCTGTTTTTT.

This clone has more than one count but fewer than ten. The genes are TRBV5-4 and TRBJ2-1; 7 nucleotides match TRBD2. Per the germline V gene, CDR1 is SGHNT and CDR2 is YYREEE (reference sequence). CDR3 size: 15 residues. V trimming: 3 bases; J trimming: 4 bases; junction bases outside the gene matches: 7. For the CDR3, the DNA is TGTGCCAGCAGCTCCCAGGCGGGAGCGTACAATGAGCAGTTCTTC. Its translation is CASSSQAGAYNEQFF.

CDR3 coding DNA: TGCGCCAGCAGCTTGGCGACAGGGAACTATGGCTACACCTTC. Translation: CASSLATGNYGYTF. This chain links TRBV5-1 with TRBJ1-2; 7 bases are a match to TRBD1. Germline CDR1 reads SGHRS; CDR2 reads YFSETQ. This CDR3 is 14 amino acids long. V shed 0 bases and J 2 bases; nucleotides not matched to a gene: 1.

This clone has more than one count but fewer than ten. The rearrangement uses TRBV4-2 and TRBJ1-2; 8 bases align to TRBD1. The CDR3 length is 16 residues. V dropped 2 bases and J dropped 8; count of bases not matched to a gene: 13. CDR1 LGHNA and CDR2 YNFKEQ come from the germline V gene. The CDR3 protein is CASSQIWVDREGGYTF. For the CDR3, the DNA is TGTGCCAGCAGCCAAATTTGGGTGGACAGGGAGGGAGGCTACACCTTC.

V usage is TRBV27 and J usage is TRBJ1-2; TRBD1 agrees at 8 bases. The CDR3 spans 14 residues. Per the germline V gene, CDR1 is MNHEY and CDR2 is SMNVEV (reference sequence). With V trimmed by 5 bases and J by 5 bases, 7 bases remained unmatched. The CDR3 is CASSTGGRGYGYTF. In DNA form, the CDR3 reads TGTGCCAGCAGTACAGGGGGTAGGGGGTATGGCTACACCTTC.

The rearrangement links TRBV7-8 to TRBJ1-3; possibly TRBD1 for D (6 bases). The germline gives CDR1 SGHVS, CDR2 FQNEAQ. V gave up 5 bases and J gave up 0 bases, with 14 bases separating them. This CDR3 has 16 residues. The CDR3 here is CASSLRQALSGNTIYF. The DNA of the CDR3 is TGTGCCAGCAGCCTCCGACAGGCCCTCTCTGGAAACACCATATATTTT.

This clone has just a few counts. This chain uses TRBV2 with TRBJ1-3; no firm D call. The germline V gene has CDR1 SNHLY and CDR2 FYNNEI. The CDR3 loop spans 15 amino acids. V lost 7 bases to trimming and J lost 3 bases, with 16 bases between them. The CDR3: CASKGGLEDGNTIYF. CDR3 coding DNA: TGTGCCAGCAAGGGAGGCCTGGAGGATGGAAACACCATATATTTT.

The chain employs TRBV2 and TRBJ2-5; TRBD1 agrees at 7 bases. J was trimmed by 7 bases and V by 7 bases; bases with no gene match: 6. Looked up from germline, CDR1 is SNHLY and CDR2 is FYNNEI. This CDR3 contains 12 residues. The CDR3 sequence: CASTGQALTQYF. In DNA form, the CDR3 reads TGTGCCAGCACAGGACAGGCACTGACCCAGTACTTC.

The chain employs TRBV19 and TRBJ2-1; 13 bases align to TRBD2. Trimming took 6 bases from V and 0 from J; bases not matched to a gene: 2. The CDR3 runs to 16 residues. Germline assignment: CDR1 LNHDA and CDR2 SQIVND (reference sequence). The CDR3 loop reads CASSRTSGSSYNEQFF. The CDR3 DNA reads TGTGCCAGTAGCCGGACTAGCGGGAGCTCCTACAATGAGCAGTTCTTC. Filled out from reference TRBV19 and TRBJ2-1, the complete variable domain reads DGGITQSPKYLFRKEGQNVTLSCEQNLNHDAMYWYRQDPGQGLRLIYYSQIVNDFQKGDIAEGYSVSREKKESFPLTVTSAQKNPTAFYLCASSRTSGSSYNEQFFGPGTRLTVL.